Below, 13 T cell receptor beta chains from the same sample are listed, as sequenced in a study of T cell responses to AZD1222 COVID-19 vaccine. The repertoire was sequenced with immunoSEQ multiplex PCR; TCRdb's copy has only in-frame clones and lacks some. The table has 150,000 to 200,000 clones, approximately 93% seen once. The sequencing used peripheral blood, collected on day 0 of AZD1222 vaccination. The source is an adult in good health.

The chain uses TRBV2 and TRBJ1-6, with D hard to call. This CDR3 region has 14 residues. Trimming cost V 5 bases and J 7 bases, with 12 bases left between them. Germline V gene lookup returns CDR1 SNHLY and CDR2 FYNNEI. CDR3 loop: CASSYRTPNSPLHF. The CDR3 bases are TGTGCCAGCAGTTACCGGACCCCCAATTCACCCCTCCACTTT.

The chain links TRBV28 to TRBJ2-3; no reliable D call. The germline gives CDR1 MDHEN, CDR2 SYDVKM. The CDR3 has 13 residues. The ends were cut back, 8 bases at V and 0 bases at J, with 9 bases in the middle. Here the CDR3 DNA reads TGTGCCAGCGAGGTCTCTAGCACAGATACGCAGTATTTT. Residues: CASEVSSTDTQYF.

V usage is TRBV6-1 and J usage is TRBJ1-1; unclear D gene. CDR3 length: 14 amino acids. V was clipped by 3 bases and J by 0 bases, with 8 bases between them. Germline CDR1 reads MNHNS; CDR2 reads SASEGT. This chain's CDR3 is CASSDKRLNTEAFF. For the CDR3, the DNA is TGTGCCAGCAGTGACAAGAGACTGAACACTGAAGCTTTCTTT.

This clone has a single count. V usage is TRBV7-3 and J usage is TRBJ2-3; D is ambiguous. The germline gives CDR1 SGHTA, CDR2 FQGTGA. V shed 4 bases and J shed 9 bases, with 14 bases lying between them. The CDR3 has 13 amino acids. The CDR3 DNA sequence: TGTGCCAGCAGCTCACGACGTGGCGGAACGCAGTATTTT. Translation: CASSSRRGGTQYF.

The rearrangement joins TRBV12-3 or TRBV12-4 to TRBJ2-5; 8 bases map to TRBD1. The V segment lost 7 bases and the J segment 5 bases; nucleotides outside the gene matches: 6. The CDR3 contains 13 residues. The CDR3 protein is CASTMTGDETQYF. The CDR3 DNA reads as TGTGCCAGCACCATGACAGGGGACGAGACCCAGTACTTC.

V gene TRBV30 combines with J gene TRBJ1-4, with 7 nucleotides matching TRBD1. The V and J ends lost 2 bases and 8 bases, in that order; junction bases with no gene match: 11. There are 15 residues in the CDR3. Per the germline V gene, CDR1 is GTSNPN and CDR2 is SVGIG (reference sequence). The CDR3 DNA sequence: TGTGCCTGGAGTCGTGCAGGGGGTTTAATCGAAAAACTGTTTTTT. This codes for CAWSRAGGLIEKLFF. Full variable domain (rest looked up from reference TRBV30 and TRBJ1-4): SQTIHQWPATLVQPVGSPLSLECTVEGTSNPNLYWYRQAAGRGLQLLFYSVGIGQISSEVPQNLSASRPQDRQFILSSKKLLLSDSGFYLCAWSRAGGLIEKLFFGSGTQLSVL.

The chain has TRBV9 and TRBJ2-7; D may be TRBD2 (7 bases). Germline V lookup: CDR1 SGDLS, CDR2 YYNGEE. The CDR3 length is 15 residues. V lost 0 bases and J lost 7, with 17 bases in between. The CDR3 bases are TGTGCCAGCAGCGTAGGTGTGGGGGGGCGTGAGGAGCAGTACTTC. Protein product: CASSVGVGGREEQYF. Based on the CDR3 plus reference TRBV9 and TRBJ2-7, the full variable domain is DSGVTQTPKHLITATGQRVTLRCSPRSGDLSVYWYQQSLDQGLQFLIQYYNGEERAKGNILERFSAQQFPDLHSELNLSSLELGDSALYFCASSVGVGGREEQYFGPGTRLTVT.

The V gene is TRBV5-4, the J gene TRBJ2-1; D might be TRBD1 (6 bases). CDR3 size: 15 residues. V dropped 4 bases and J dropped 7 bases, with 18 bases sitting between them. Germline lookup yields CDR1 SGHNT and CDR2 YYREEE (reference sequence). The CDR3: CASSDATGFKNEQFF. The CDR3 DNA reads TGTGCCAGCAGCGATGCTACAGGGTTTAAGAATGAGCAGTTCTTC.

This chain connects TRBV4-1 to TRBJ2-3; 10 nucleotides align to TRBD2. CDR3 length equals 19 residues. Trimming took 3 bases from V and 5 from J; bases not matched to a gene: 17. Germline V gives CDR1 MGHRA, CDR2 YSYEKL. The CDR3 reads CASSHPLVSGGAGRDTQYF. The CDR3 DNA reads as TGCGCCAGCAGCCACCCCCTAGTGAGCGGGGGGGCCGGTAGAGATACGCAGTATTTT.

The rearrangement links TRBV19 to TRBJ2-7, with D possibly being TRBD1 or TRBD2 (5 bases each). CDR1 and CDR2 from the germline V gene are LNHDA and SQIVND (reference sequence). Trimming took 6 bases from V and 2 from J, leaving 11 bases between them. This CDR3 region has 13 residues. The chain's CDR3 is CASSRDRPYEQYF. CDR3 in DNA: TGTGCCAGTAGCAGGGACCGTCCCTACGAGCAGTACTTC. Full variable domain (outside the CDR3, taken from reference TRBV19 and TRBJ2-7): DGGITQSPKYLFRKEGQNVTLSCEQNLNHDAMYWYRQDPGQGLRLIYYSQIVNDFQKGDIAEGYSVSREKKESFPLTVTSAQKNPTAFYLCASSRDRPYEQYFGPGTRLTVT.

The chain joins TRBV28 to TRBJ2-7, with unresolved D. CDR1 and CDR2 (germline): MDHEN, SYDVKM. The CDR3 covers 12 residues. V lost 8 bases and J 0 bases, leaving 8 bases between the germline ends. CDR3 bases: TGTGCCAGCCTGGCCAGCTCCTACGAGCAGTACTTC. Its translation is CASLASSYEQYF.

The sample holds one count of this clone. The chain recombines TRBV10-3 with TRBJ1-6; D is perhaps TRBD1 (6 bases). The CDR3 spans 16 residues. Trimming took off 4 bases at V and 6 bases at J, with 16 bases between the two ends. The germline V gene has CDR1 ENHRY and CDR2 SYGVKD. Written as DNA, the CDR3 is TGTGCCATCAGTGTTGACCTCGGACAGTTTAATTCACCCCTCCACTTT. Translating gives CAISVDLGQFNSPLHF.

CDR3 amino acids: CASSLAQGAYGYTF. The CDR3 DNA reads as TGTGCCAGCAGCTTAGCTCAGGGGGCCTATGGCTACACCTTC. The chain carries TRBV7-2 and TRBJ1-2; 8 bases line up with TRBD1. V trimming: 0 bases; J trimming: 4 bases; junction bases outside the gene matches: 1. CDR3 length: 14 residues. Germline V gives CDR1 SGHTA, CDR2 FQGNSA.